Each of the 10 T cell receptor beta chains below was sequenced from the same sample in a study of PD-L1 blockade in urothelial cancer. The protocol was immunoSEQ multiplex PCR, while the TCRdb copy is restricted to in-frame clones and leaves out a portion. The sample yields under 25,000 clones, 82% seen once. Time point specified: peripheral blood 6 weeks after treatment start. Sequenced here: PBMCs, sampled around atezolizumab (anti-PD-L1) treatment. These TCRs come from a man between 65 and 85 years old with urothelial cancer.

V usage is TRBV18 and J usage is TRBJ2-5, with 11 bases aligning to TRBD1. CDR3 length: 15 amino acids. The germline V gene has CDR1 KGHSH and CDR2 LQKENI. Trimming removed 3 bases from V and 3 bases from J; junction bases left unmatched: 3. In DNA form, the CDR3 reads TGTGCCAGCTCACCGGACAGGGGGCGCGAAGAGACCCAGTACTTC. Encoded protein: CASSPDRGREETQYF. Drawing the rest from reference TRBV18 and TRBJ2-5, the complete variable domain is NAGVMQNPRHLVRRRGQEARLRCSPMKGHSHVYWYRQLPEEGLKFMVYLQKENIIDESGMPKERFSAEFPKEGPSILRIQQVVRGDSAAYFCASSPDRGREETQYFGPGTRLLVL.

The chain uses TRBV5-1 and TRBJ1-2; tentative D call: TRBD1 (6 bases). Per germline, CDR1 SGHRS and CDR2 YFSETQ. V dropped 0 bases and J dropped 3 bases, with 12 bases sitting between them. The CDR3 extends over 15 amino acids. CDR3: CASSLAGQNYYGYTF. CDR3 in DNA: TGCGCCAGCAGCTTGGCTGGACAGAACTACTATGGCTACACCTTC.

This chain joins TRBV19 and TRBJ1-5; D is unclear. Germline V gene sequence: CDR1 LNHDA, CDR2 SQIVND (reference sequence). Trimming took off 2 bases at V and 5 bases at J, with 16 bases between the two ends. CDR3 length equals 16 residues. CDR3 DNA sequence: TGTGCCAGTAGTATAAATTTAGTCGAGTACGATCAGCCCCAGCATTTT. It specifies CASSINLVEYDQPQHF.

The CDR3 coding sequence is TGCGCCAGCAGCCAAGTATGGGCTGCGAACACTGAAGCTTTCTTT. It codes for CASSQVWAANTEAFF. The J gene is TRBJ1-1, the V gene TRBV4-3; unclear D gene. Germline-derived CDR1 and CDR2 are LGHNA and YSLEER. V dropped 1 base and J dropped 1 base, with 10 bases sitting between them. This CDR3 has 15 amino acids.

This clone was detected a few times. The rearrangement links TRBV7-2 to TRBJ2-7; D call uncertain. This CDR3 region has 13 residues. V shed 3 bases and J shed 3 bases, with 9 bases lying between them. CDR1 is SGHTA and CDR2 is FQGNSA in the germline V gene. The CDR3 DNA reads as TGTGCCAGCAGCTTCCTAGGCTTCTACGAGCAGTACTTC. Translation gives CASSFLGFYEQYF.

This sequence joins TRBV6-1 and TRBJ2-2; 9 bases align to TRBD2. Germline V gene lookup returns CDR1 MNHNS and CDR2 SASEGT. Germline trimming cut 4 bases from V and 8 bases from J; bases unmatched to any gene: 14. CDR3 size: 17 residues. The CDR3 DNA reads as TGTGCCAGCAGTGGACGATTGAGGCGGGAGGGTATAGGGGAGCTGTTTTTT. This gives the protein CASSGRLRREGIGELFF.

J is TRBJ1-1 and V is TRBV19, with 7 bases fitting TRBD1. The J segment lost 10 bases and the V segment lost 7 bases, leaving 6 bases of the junction unmatched. Germline loops: CDR1 LNHDA, CDR2 SQIVND (reference sequence). This CDR3 has 11 residues. The CDR3 region is CASTDRDAAFF. In DNA form, the CDR3 reads TGTGCCAGTACCGACAGGGACGCAGCTTTCTTT.

This clone has a single count. The chain joins TRBV7-9 to TRBJ2-1, with TRBD2 matching 13 bases. Germline CDR1 and CDR2: SEHNR and FQNEAQ (reference sequence). This CDR3 is 16 amino acids long. With 0 bases clipped from V and 7 bases from J, the junction kept 3 bases outside the gene matches. CDR3 DNA sequence: TGTGCCAGCAGCTTAGCGACTAGCGGGAGGCGGAATGAGCAGTTCTTC. It is translated as CASSLATSGRRNEQFF.

The chain employs TRBV28 and TRBJ1-4, with D unresolved. Germline CDR1 and CDR2: MDHEN and SYDVKM. The CDR3 has 13 amino acids. The germline V and J ends were trimmed by 8 bases and 4 bases, with 11 bases remaining between them. The CDR3 nucleotides are TGTGCCAGCCGTCGGGGTCATAATGAAAAACTGTTTTTT. This codes for CASRRGHNEKLFF.

The chain couples TRBV6-6 to TRBJ1-5, with D perhaps TRBD1 (6 bases). V was pared by 2 bases and J by 3 bases, with 14 bases between. There are 16 residues in the CDR3. Germline CDR1 is MNHNY and CDR2 is SVGAGI (reference sequence). The CDR3 here is CASSYPPGQFNQPQHF. The DNA of the CDR3 is TGTGCCAGCAGTTACCCGCCTGGACAGTTCAATCAGCCCCAGCATTTT.